Sequencing of this T cell receptor beta chain was carried out in a study of T cells expressing NK-cell markers (dated by TCRdb to about 2020). Regarding the complete study: TCR beta-chain repertoires were profiled in sorted CD3+CD56+NKG2C+, CD3+CD56+NKG2C- and CD3+CD56-NKG2C+ T-cell subsets from roughly eight donors. Of the eight sequenced donors, seven were found to be HCMV-seropositive and one was found to be HCMV-seronegative. The libraries were sequenced on Illumina HiSeq 2000/2500, MiSeq or NextSeq, producing 2 x 150 bp reads. Randomly selected healthy volunteers, three men and five women, were used as the eight sequenced donors.

Study-level results and caveats: Those dominant clonotypes were again the most abundant among CD3+CD56-NKG2C+ cells in a handful of donors, at roughly 25-60.1%. For several donors, the dominant CD3+CD56+NKG2C+ clonotypes were among the top 10 CD8+ clonotypes and accounted for about 1.0-8% of CD8+ T cells. It remained unclear whether the expanded NKG2C-expressing T cell clones were specific for HCMV antigens.

HCMV serostatus was determined by detecting HCMV-specific IgG in serum with a commercial ELISA kit. Peripheral blood mononuclear cells were isolated from blood by Ficoll density gradient centrifugation. The germline V gene (reference sequence) sets CDR1 to SEHNR and CDR2 to FQNEAQ. CDR3 length: 11 amino acids, cysteine to phenylalanine. Only the protein sequence is given. With respect to this clonotype: This receptor's antigen is unknown.

For sequencing, an Illumina HiSeq 2000 was employed. TCR beta cDNA libraries were prepared using 5'RACE template switching, which introduced a universal primer site and unique molecular identifiers. Priming for cDNA synthesis came from the TCR beta constant segment, and two successive PCR amplification steps followed. From the authors' description of their analysis: MIGEC handled demultiplexing of the reads and grouping by UMI, while MiTCR was used to assemble and quantify clonotypes. To exclude erroneous sequences, only TCR cDNA sequences supported by at least two reads were retained. The tcR package was used for downstream repertoire analysis, and clonotypes were matched between fractions using CDR3 nucleotide sequence together with V segment. VDJmatch was used to annotate antigen specificity against VDJdb, with one amino acid substitution allowed in CDR3. Based on TCRdb reprocessing of the reads, there is one entry per CDR3 protein sequence, and DNA is missing. TCRdb's processing, not the authors' own work, is the source of the V and J calls. The sample's table covers roughly 180,000 distinct CDR3 sequences. Around 20% of the sample is taken by the ten largest.

The sample taken for sequencing was blood T cells: a sorted CD56 or NKG2C T cell subset, CD4+ or CD8+ T cells, or bulk PBMC T cells (not recorded which). The rearranged chain carries TRBV7-9 and TRBJ2-1. The sequence derives from a woman aged 18 to 75 in good health. The CDR3 protein: CASSAVNEQFF.